What follows are 23 T cell receptor beta chains derived from one specimen sequenced in a study of blood T cell repertoires in COVID-19. Generated by immunoSEQ multiplex PCR, the TCRdb table keeps only in-frame clones and is missing some. The repertoire holds 250,000 to 400,000 clones, with around 85% as singletons. The sample taken for sequencing was PBMCs or T cells enriched from blood (not recorded which). The receptors here all came from a woman aged 25 to 39 who had been exposed to COVID-19.

This clone was seen a few times. This chain uses TRBV9 with TRBJ2-2, with D maybe TRBD1 (5 bases). The V gene's germline CDR1 is SGDLS and CDR2 YYNGEE. The V gene lost 1 base and the J gene lost 6 bases, with 10 bases spanning the gap. The CDR3 is made up of 14 amino acids. The CDR3 DNA reads as TGTGCCAGCAGCGTAACCCAGGGCGCCGGGGAGCTGTTTTTT. Translating gives CASSVTQGAGELFF.

Only one count was recorded for this clone. This chain uses TRBV4-1 with TRBJ2-7; 8 bases fit TRBD1. The CDR3 runs to 15 residues. The J segment lost 3 bases and the V segment lost 4 bases, leaving 8 bases of the junction unmatched. From germline, CDR1 is MGHRA and CDR2 YSYEKL. In DNA, the CDR3 is TGCGCCAGCAGCCGGCCGGGACAGGATCTCTACGAGCAGTACTTC. It specifies CASSRPGQDLYEQYF.

This chain joins TRBV19 and TRBJ2-6; 7 bases align to TRBD1. From germline, CDR1 is LNHDA and CDR2 SQIVND (reference sequence). The CDR3 runs 16 residues. V was pared by 5 bases and J by 2 bases, with 6 bases of the junction left unmatched. The CDR3 nucleotides are TGTGCCAGTAGTCCCGAGGGGGCGCCTGGGGCCAACGTCCTGACTTTC. It yields the protein CASSPEGAPGANVLTF.

V gene TRBV5-1 combines with J gene TRBJ2-7, with 7 bases that match TRBD2. The CDR3 consists of 14 residues. Germline V CDR1 and CDR2: SGHRS, YFSETQ. V gave up 8 bases and J gave up 0 bases; unmatched junction bases: 8. Here the CDR3 DNA reads TGCGCCAGGGGGCGGGAGCGCTACTCCTACGAGCAGTACTTC. It encodes CARGRERYSYEQYF.

The chain employs TRBV2 and TRBJ1-1; no definite D call. The CDR3 extends over 12 amino acids. The germline gives CDR1 SNHLY, CDR2 FYNNEI. V was trimmed by 2 bases and J by 6 bases, leaving 7 bases between them. The CDR3 loop is CASSELRAEAFF. The CDR3 coding sequence is TGTGCCAGCAGTGAATTGCGGGCTGAAGCTTTCTTT.

The CDR3 loop reads CASSQDFRSETQYF. For the CDR3, the DNA is TGTGCCAGCAGCCAAGATTTCCGTTCGGAGACCCAGTACTTC. The chain recombines TRBV3-1 (or the pseudogene TRBV3-2) with TRBJ2-5; D call uncertain. CDR3 length equals 14 residues. V was trimmed by 0 bases and J by 5 bases, leaving 10 bases between them. CDR1 and CDR2 from the germline V gene are LGHDT and YNNKEL (reference sequence).

The chain employs TRBV3-1 (or the pseudogene TRBV3-2) and TRBJ2-3; 9 bases are a match to TRBD2. J gave up 5 bases and V 4 bases, and 7 bases lay outside the gene matches. The CDR3 totals 15 residues. Germline CDR1 LGHDT, CDR2 YNNKEL (reference sequence). CDR3 residues: CASSLTVAGVDTQYF. CDR3 in DNA: TGTGCCAGCAGCCTCACCGTAGCGGGAGTAGATACGCAGTATTTT.

The rearrangement uses TRBV5-4 and TRBJ2-2, with 7 bases aligning to TRBD2. V shed 0 bases and J 4 bases; nucleotides not matched to a gene: 6. Germline CDR1 SGHNT, CDR2 YYREEE (reference sequence). The CDR3 spans 16 residues. Here the CDR3 reads CASSLGGGGGTGELFF. In nucleotides, the CDR3 is TGTGCCAGCAGCTTGGGAGGCGGGGGAGGCACCGGGGAGCTGTTTTTT.

The rearrangement links TRBV6-5 to TRBJ1-2, with D possibly matching TRBD1 (6 bases). The CDR3 has 14 residues. V was clipped by 5 bases and J by 6 bases, with 16 bases between them. The germline CDR1 and CDR2 sequences are MNHEY and SVGAGI. CDR3 in DNA: TGTGCCAGCAGTCCGGACAGCCAAGGCGATGGCTACACCTTC. Translated, it gives CASSPDSQGDGYTF.

The rearrangement links TRBV28 to TRBJ1-2, with 7 bases that match TRBD1. This CDR3 is built from 14 residues. The ends lost 5 bases at V and 8 bases at J; junction bases unmatched: 11. CDR1 is MDHEN, CDR2 SYDVKM, per germline. The CDR3 region is CASSPGTEPWGYTF. The CDR3 DNA follows: TGTGCCAGCAGTCCCGGGACAGAACCATGGGGCTACACCTTC.

The chain combines TRBV6-2 or TRBV6-3 with TRBJ1-4; D not certain. The CDR3 is 16 amino acids. Germline V lookup: CDR1 MNHEY, CDR2 SVGEGT. Trimming removed 4 bases at V and 0 bases at J, with 12 bases between. This CDR3 reads CASSLIYLATNEKLFF. CDR3 sequence (DNA): TGTGCCAGCAGTTTGATCTACCTAGCAACTAATGAAAAACTGTTTTTT.

This sequence joins TRBV5-1 and TRBJ1-6, with D possibly being TRBD1 (6 bases). Germline values: CDR1 SGHRS, CDR2 YFSETQ. The CDR3 runs to 14 residues. V dropped 1 base and J dropped 7 bases, with 9 bases sitting between them. CDR3 in amino acids: CASSLRGANSPLHF. Here the CDR3 DNA reads TGCGCCAGCAGCTTGCGGGGGGCGAATTCACCCCTCCACTTT.

This clone has just a few counts. The rearrangement uses TRBV2 and TRBJ2-7; 7 nucleotides line up with TRBD2. This CDR3 has 13 amino acids. CDR1 SNHLY and CDR2 FYNNEI come from the germline V gene. The V segment lost 4 bases and the J segment 3 bases; nucleotides outside the gene matches: 3. As DNA, the CDR3 is TGTGCCAGCAGTGTCAGGACTAGCTACGAGCAGTACTTC. Translating gives CASSVRTSYEQYF.

The V gene is TRBV7-3, the J gene TRBJ2-1, with 10 bases aligning to TRBD2. This CDR3 spans 15 amino acids. Germline CDR1 SGHTA, CDR2 FQGTGA. J lost 7 bases, V lost 4 bases, and 7 bases had no gene match. The CDR3 nucleotides are TGTGCCAGCAGCTACCTAGCGGGAGTTCGAAATGAGCAGTTCTTC. Translated: CASSYLAGVRNEQFF.

The genes are TRBV19 and TRBJ2-3, with D perhaps TRBD1 (6 bases). Trimming shortened V by 5 bases and J by 2 bases, and 11 bases separated the two germline ends. Germline V lookup: CDR1 LNHDA, CDR2 SQIVND (reference sequence). The CDR3 runs to 14 residues. The CDR3 sequence is CASSVQGNTDTQYF. In nucleotides, the CDR3 is TGTGCCAGTAGTGTACAGGGAAACACAGATACGCAGTATTTT.

The chain couples TRBV28 to TRBJ2-7; 7 bases are a match to TRBD2. The CDR3 covers 14 residues. Germline V gives CDR1 MDHEN, CDR2 SYDVKM. The V and J ends lost 3 bases and 6 bases, in that order; junction bases with no gene match: 8. The CDR3, as DNA: TGTGCCAGCAGTTTCGGCGGGAGTGGTGGCGAGCAGTACTTC. The encoded protein is CASSFGGSGGEQYF. The whole variable domain, remainder taken from reference TRBV28 and TRBJ2-7, is DVKVTQSSRYLVKRTGEKVFLECVQDMDHENMFWYRQDPGLGLRLIYFSYDVKMKEKGDIPEGYSVSREKKERFSLILESASTNQTSMYLCASSFGGSGGEQYFGPGTRLTVT.

The rearrangement uses TRBV5-6 and TRBJ2-3; 8 nucleotides match TRBD1. This CDR3 is built from 13 residues. V shed 3 bases and J 4 bases; nucleotides not matched to a gene: 1. Germline CDR1 SGHDT, CDR2 YYEEEE. The CDR3 reads CASSSDRADTQYF. The CDR3 coding sequence is TGTGCCAGCAGCTCGGACAGGGCAGATACGCAGTATTTT.

The CDR3 loop reads CASSFQGNQPQHF. DNA of the CDR3: TGTGCCAGTAGTTTCCAGGGGAATCAGCCCCAGCATTTT. The chain uses TRBV19 and TRBJ1-5; a possible D gene is TRBD1 (6 bases). The length of the CDR3 is 13 residues. The germline V gene encodes CDR1 LNHDA and CDR2 SQIVND (reference sequence). V gave up 5 bases and J gave up 4 bases, with 9 bases separating them.

The chain links TRBV29-1 to TRBJ1-1; a weak D match, TRBD1 (6 bases). The CDR3 has 11 amino acids. The germline V gene encodes CDR1 SQVTM and CDR2 ANQGSEA. The V gene lost 3 bases and the J gene lost 7 bases, with 9 bases spanning the gap. For the CDR3, the DNA is TGCAGCGTTGACGGACAGTATGAAGCTTTCTTT. Translation: CSVDGQYEAFF.

V gene TRBV30 combines with J gene TRBJ2-2; D unclear. The CDR3 consists of 11 residues. Germline CDR1 reads GTSNPN; CDR2 reads SVGIG (reference sequence). The V and J ends lost 1 base and 7 bases respectively, with 4 bases between them. DNA for the CDR3: TGTGCCTGGAGTGGAGGCGGGGAGCTGTTTTTT. As protein: CAWSGGGELFF.

The genes are TRBV13 and TRBJ1-2; D may be TRBD1 (6 bases). There are 18 residues in the CDR3. Germline assignment: CDR1 PRHDT and CDR2 FYEKMQ (reference sequence). Trimming pared 7 bases from V and 3 bases from J, leaving 27 bases between. The CDR3 coding sequence is TGTGCCAGCACAGGGGTAATGGGACCTTTACCCCTCGACTATGGCTACACCTTC. It encodes CASTGVMGPLPLDYGYTF.

The chain links TRBV5-6 to TRBJ2-5; 8 bases align to TRBD2. The CDR3 length is 16 residues. CDR1 and CDR2 from the germline V gene are SGHDT and YYEEEE. V gave up 2 bases and J gave up 1 base; unmatched junction bases: 7. In DNA form, the CDR3 reads TGTGCCAGCAGCTTTTTTAGCGGGACCAGCCAAGAGACCCAGTACTTC. It is translated as CASSFFSGTSQETQYF.

This rearrangement joins TRBV24-1 to TRBJ2-1, with unresolved D. V was clipped by 2 bases and J by 0 bases, with 10 bases between them. The CDR3 consists of 16 residues. Germline-derived CDR1 and CDR2 are KGHDR and SFDVKD. The chain's CDR3 is CATSDYSTLSYNEQFF. CDR3 bases: TGTGCCACCAGTGATTACAGTACCCTCTCCTACAATGAGCAGTTCTTC.